This T cell receptor beta chain was sequenced during a study of T cell changes during pregnancy in multiple sclerosis. Clones were read by immunoSEQ multiplex PCR, and TCRdb kept only the in-frame ones, dropping some. The sample contains about 51,000 clones, 94% of which appear only once. This clone was counted once. V dropped 3 bases and J dropped 6 bases, with 7 bases sitting between them. The CDR3 is 11 amino acids. Germline-derived CDR1 and CDR2 are SGHNT and YYREEE (reference sequence). This receptor was obtained from a female donor with multiple sclerosis, enrolled in a pregnancy study. The chain is built from TRBV5-4 and TRBJ2-7; possible D gene TRBD2, 6 bases. This material consisted of CD4+ T cells from peripheral blood mononuclear cells, taken in the second trimester of pregnancy. CDR3 coding DNA: TGTGCCAGCAGCTCGACTAGCGAGCAGTACTTC. It encodes CASSSTSEQYF.